The present T cell receptor beta chain was sequenced within a study of blood T cell repertoires in COVID-19. The CDR3 has 15 residues. The germline gives CDR1 SGHKS, CDR2 YYEKEE (reference sequence). Losses at the gene ends were 4 bases for V and 3 bases for J; bases not matched to a gene: 7. Some clones are missing from TCRdb's copy, which holds only in-frame ones; the method was immunoSEQ multiplex PCR. The table records approximately 220,000 clones, about four fifths of them present only once. The sample was peripheral blood. The sequence was obtained from a woman in her 70s with acute or convalescent COVID-19. J is TRBJ1-1 and V is TRBV5-5; 9 positions match TRBD1. In DNA, the CDR3 is TGTGCCAGCAGCGGGGGGACAGGGATGTACACTGAAGCTTTCTTT. Translating gives CASSGGTGMYTEAFF.